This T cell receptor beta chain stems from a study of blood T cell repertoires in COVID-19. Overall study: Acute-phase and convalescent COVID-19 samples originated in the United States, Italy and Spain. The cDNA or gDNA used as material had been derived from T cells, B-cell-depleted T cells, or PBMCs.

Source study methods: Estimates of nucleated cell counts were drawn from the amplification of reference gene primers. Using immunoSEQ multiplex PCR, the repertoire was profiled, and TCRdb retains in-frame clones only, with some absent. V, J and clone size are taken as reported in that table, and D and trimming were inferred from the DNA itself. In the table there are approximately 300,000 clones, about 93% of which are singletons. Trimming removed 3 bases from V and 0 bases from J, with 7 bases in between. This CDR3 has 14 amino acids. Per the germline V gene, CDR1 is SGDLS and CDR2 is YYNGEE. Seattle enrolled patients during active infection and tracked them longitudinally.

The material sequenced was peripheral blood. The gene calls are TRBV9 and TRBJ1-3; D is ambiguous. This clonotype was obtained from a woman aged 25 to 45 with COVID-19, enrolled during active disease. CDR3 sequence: CASSETISGNTIYF. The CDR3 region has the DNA TGTGCCAGCAGCGAGACAATCTCTGGAAACACCATATATTTT.